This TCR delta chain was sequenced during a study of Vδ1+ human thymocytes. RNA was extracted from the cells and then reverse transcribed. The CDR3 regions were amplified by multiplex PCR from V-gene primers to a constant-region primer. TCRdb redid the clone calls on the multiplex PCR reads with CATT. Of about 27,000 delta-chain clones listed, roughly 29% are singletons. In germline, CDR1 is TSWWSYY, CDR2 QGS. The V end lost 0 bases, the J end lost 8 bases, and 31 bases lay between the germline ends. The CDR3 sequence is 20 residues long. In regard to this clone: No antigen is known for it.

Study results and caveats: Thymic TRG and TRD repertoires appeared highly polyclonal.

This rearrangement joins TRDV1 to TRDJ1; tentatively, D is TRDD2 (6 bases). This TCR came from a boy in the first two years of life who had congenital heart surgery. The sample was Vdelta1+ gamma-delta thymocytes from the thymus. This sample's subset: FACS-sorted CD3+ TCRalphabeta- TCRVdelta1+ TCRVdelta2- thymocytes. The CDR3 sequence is CALGELSAYLPGFSTLKLIF. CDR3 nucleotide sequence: TGTGCTCTTGGGGAACTCAGCGCCTACCTTCCCGGCTTTTCTACCCTAAAACTCATCTTT.